Shown below are 2 T cell receptor beta chains from a single sample sequenced in a study of CD8 T cells in ankylosing spondylitis. Points from the study as a whole: Blood of patients with ankylosing spondylitis appeared to be characterized by a TCR beta motif of 8 or 9 highly homologous variants.

MiXCR, run by TCRdb on the 5' RACE reads, gives a single entry per CDR3 protein. The profile covers around 490,000 distinct CDR3 sequences, with roughly 5% appearing a single time and roughly 3.5% taken by the ten largest. For these receptors, no antigen is known. Sequenced input: blood, either unsorted or a sorted T cell fraction (not recorded which). Source of these receptors: a male donor with ankylosing spondylitis.

In this sample, this clonotype turned up many times. The rearrangement links TRBV4-2 to TRBJ2-1; 13 nucleotides agree with TRBD2. Germline CDR1 is LGHNA and CDR2 is YNFKEQ. Trimming removed 0 bases from V and 9 bases from J; junction bases left unmatched: 8. CDR3 length equals 17 residues. CDR3 sequence reads: CASSQDPTSGRAVEQFF. The CDR3 coding sequence is TGTGCCAGCAGCCAAGACCCCACTAGCGGGAGGGCCGTTGAGCAGTTCTTC.

This clonotype was found many times. This chain links TRBV29-1 with TRBJ2-1, with TRBD2 as a possible D gene (5 bases). CDR1 SQVTM and CDR2 ANQGSEA come from the germline V gene. There are 13 residues in the CDR3. The DNA for the CDR3 is TGCGCCATCCGGGAAGACGGAAACAATGAGCAGTTCTTC. Encoded protein: CAIREDGNNEQFF.